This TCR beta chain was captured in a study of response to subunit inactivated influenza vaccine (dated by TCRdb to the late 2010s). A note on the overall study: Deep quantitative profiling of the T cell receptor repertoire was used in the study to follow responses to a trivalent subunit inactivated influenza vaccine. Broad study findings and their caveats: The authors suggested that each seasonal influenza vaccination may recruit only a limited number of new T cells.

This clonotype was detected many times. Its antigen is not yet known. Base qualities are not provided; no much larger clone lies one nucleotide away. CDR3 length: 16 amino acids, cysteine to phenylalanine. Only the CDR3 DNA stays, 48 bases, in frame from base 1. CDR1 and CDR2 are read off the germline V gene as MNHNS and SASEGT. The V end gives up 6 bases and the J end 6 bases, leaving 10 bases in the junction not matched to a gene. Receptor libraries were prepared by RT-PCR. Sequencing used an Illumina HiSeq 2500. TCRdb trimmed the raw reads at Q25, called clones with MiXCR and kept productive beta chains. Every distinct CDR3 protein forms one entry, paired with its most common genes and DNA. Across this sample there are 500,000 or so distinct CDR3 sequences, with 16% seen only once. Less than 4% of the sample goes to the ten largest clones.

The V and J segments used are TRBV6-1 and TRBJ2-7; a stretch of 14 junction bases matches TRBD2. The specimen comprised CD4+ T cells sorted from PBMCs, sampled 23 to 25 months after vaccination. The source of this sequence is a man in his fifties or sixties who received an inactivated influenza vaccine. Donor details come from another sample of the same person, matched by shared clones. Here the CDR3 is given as CASSPPGTSGSSEQYF. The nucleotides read TGTGCCAGCAGCCCCCCGGGGACTAGCGGGAGTTCCGAGCAGTACTTC.